The next 5 T cell receptor beta chains were all read from a single sample in a study of post-analysis software for immune sequencing data. The antigens for these receptors are not known. Unique molecular identifiers tagged the TCR beta cDNA libraries. MiXCR, run by TCRdb on the PCR reads, gives a single entry per CDR3 protein. The sample shows about 680,000 distinct CDR3 sequences, approximately 60% of them seen only once. Study-wide findings and caveats: There were a few TRBV segments more frequent in patients than controls, and TRBV5-6, TRBV5-1 and TRBV20-1 were among them.

The sample comprised blood. The receptors come from a girl aged 2-10 years with multiple sclerosis.

The chain is built from TRBV28 and TRBJ2-3, with D tentatively TRBD1 (6 bases). Trimming removed 6 bases at V and 0 bases at J, with 10 bases between. The CDR3 is 14 residues long. CDR1 is MDHEN, CDR2 SYDVKM, per germline. The CDR3 bases are TGTGCCAGCAGGTCGAGGGGGAGCACAGATACGCAGTATTTT. It yields the protein CASRSRGSTDTQYF.

The sample holds a few counts of this clonotype. The CDR3 is CSVEDRGYEQYF. In nucleotides, the CDR3 is TGCAGCGTTGAAGACAGGGGGTACGAGCAGTACTTC. V usage is TRBV29-1 and J usage is TRBJ2-7, with 7 bases fitting TRBD1. The CDR3 extends over 12 amino acids. The V gene end was trimmed by 0 bases and the J gene end by 4 bases; junction bases not matched to a gene: 0. The germline gives CDR1 SQVTM, CDR2 ANQGSEA.

This chain joins TRBV5-1 and TRBJ2-4; 7 bases are a match to TRBD1. The CDR3 loop spans 12 amino acids. Germline V gene sequence: CDR1 SGHRS, CDR2 YFSETQ. J lost 13 bases, V lost 4 bases, and 8 bases had no gene match. In DNA form, the CDR3 reads TGCGCCAGCAGCATCGGGACAGTTGAGCAGTACTTC. Translated, it gives CASSIGTVEQYF. Combining the CDR3 with reference TRBV5-1 and TRBJ2-4 gives the whole variable domain KAGVTQTPRYLIKTRGQQVTLSCSPISGHRSVSWYQQTPGQGLQFLFEYFSETQRNKGNFPGRFSGRQFSNSRSEMNVSTLELGDSALYLCASSIGTVEQYFGAGTRLSVL.

This clonotype came up once. This chain connects TRBV4-1 to TRBJ1-5; TRBD1 might be the D (6 bases). V shed 1 base and J shed 1 base, with 14 bases lying between them. The CDR3 contains 17 residues. The germline gives CDR1 MGHRA, CDR2 YSYEKL. CDR3 bases: TGCGCCAGCAGCCAAGCCTCGGGGGGGGGCAGCAATCAGCCCCAGCATTTT. Translated, it gives CASSQASGGGSNQPQHF.

The sample holds a few counts of this clonotype. The chain is built from TRBV29-1 and TRBJ1-2; D unclear. The CDR3 sequence is 13 residues long. V lost 7 bases and J lost 4, with 16 bases in between. Germline V gene lookup returns CDR1 SQVTM and CDR2 ANQGSEA. CDR3 DNA: TGCAGCGCCAATGCCGGAACAGCCTATGGCTACACCTTC. Translation: CSANAGTAYGYTF.